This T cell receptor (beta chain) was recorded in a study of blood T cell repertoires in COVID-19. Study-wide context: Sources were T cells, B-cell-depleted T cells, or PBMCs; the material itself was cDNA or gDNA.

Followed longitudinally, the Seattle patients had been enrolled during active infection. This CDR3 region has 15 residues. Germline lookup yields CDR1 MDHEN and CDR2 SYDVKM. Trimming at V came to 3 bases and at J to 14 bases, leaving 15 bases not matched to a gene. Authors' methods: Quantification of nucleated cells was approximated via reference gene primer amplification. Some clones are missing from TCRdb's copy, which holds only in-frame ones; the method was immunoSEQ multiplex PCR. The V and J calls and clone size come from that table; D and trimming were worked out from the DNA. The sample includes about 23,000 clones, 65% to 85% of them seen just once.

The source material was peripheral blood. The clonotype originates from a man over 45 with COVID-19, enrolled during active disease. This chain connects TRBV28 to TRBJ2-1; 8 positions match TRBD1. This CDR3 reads CASSFRQGAGASEFF. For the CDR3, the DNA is TGTGCCAGCAGTTTCCGGCAGGGGGCGGGTGCCTCGGAGTTCTTC.